This T cell receptor beta chain was recorded in a study of response to subunit inactivated influenza vaccine. Germline V gene sequence: CDR1 GTSNPN, CDR2 SVGIG (reference sequence). The ends were cut back, 2 bases at V and 0 bases at J, with 11 bases in the middle. CDR3 length: 14 residues. A word on this clonotype: What it binds is unknown.

Findings and caveats of the study: Authors proposed each seasonal influenza vaccination draws in few new T cells.

One entry per CDR3 protein, called by TCRdb with MiXCR from the RT-PCR reads. The table lists 650,000 to 800,000 distinct CDR3 sequences, 14% of them singletons. This rearrangement joins TRBV30 to TRBJ2-7; D not resolved. The starting material was PBMCs from blood, obtained less than 15 days before vaccination. The sequence was collected from a man aged 50 to 60 who received an inactivated influenza vaccine. Here the CDR3 reads CAWSLGSSSYEQYF. The CDR3 nucleotides are TGTGCCTGGAGTTTGGGGTCTAGCTCCTACGAGCAGTACTTC.